The text below deals with one T cell receptor (beta chain). The antigen is unknown. The data stem from a study of cytomegalovirus exposure and HLA in healthy donors. Study-level results: Using a false discovery rate of 0.05, a later analysis showed that 15,000 to 20,000 TCR beta sequences were associated with HLA alleles. Sequencing had likely introduced a cluster of highly shared sequence variants as an artifact. Reports showed the classifier diagnosing cytomegalovirus status with high specificity and sensitivity. With later analysis, a missense DCLRE1C variant became linked to TCR beta V- and J-gene trimming.

V trimming: 1 base; J trimming: 0 bases; junction bases outside the gene matches: 2. This CDR3 has 15 amino acids. Per germline, CDR1 SNHLY and CDR2 FYNNEI. 60 Vbeta and 13 Jbeta primers were used in PCR. Assay: immunoSEQ multiplex PCR; the TCRdb copy retains only in-frame clones and omits some. The sample comprises under 200,000 clones, more than 70% of which are singletons, and over 4.5% rests with the top ten. Sequenced: PBMCs. The chain links TRBV2 to TRBJ1-1; 7 bases map to TRBD1. This TCR came from a male donor in good health and CMV-seronegative. The CDR3 DNA sequence: TGTGCCAGCAGTGAAGGACAGGGTCTGAACACTGAAGCTTTCTTT. It encodes CASSEGQGLNTEAFF.